The present T cell receptor (beta chain) was sequenced within a study of T-cell memory formation after mild COVID-19. Study in general: TCR clustering was largely donor specific.

General study results and limits: Day 15 to 85 contracting clones showed balanced CD4/CD8; day 15 to 37 expanders favored CD4+.

About this clonotype itself: Antigen specificity is unknown.

After 5'RACE with constant-segment primers, TCR alpha and TCR beta cDNA libraries carrying sample barcodes and UMIs were obtained. Each CDR3 protein gets one entry after TCRdb re-called the 5' RACE reads with MiXCR. The table lists roughly 400,000 distinct CDR3 sequences, roughly 15% of them singletons, with about a fifth in the top ten. This CDR3 spans 15 amino acids. Unmatched junction bases numbered 7, after V lost 6 bases and J lost 2 bases. Germline loops: CDR1 KGHSH, CDR2 LQKENI. The receptor was isolated from a man in his late teens or twenties who had mild COVID-19 (a few samples of this study predate the infection). Cell type and time point are not known. The specimen was PBMCs or a T cell subset sorted from them (not recorded which). The chain joins TRBV18 to TRBJ1-2, with 9 bases identical to TRBD1. The CDR3 nucleotides read TGTGCCAGCTCGCCGGGACAGGGCTCAAACTATGGCTACACCTTC. The encoded protein is CASSPGQGSNYGYTF.